This entry is about one TCR beta chain. The antigen remains undetermined. The sample holds other DNA sequences that translate to the same CDR3. The data stem from a study of T cell responses to AZD1222 COVID-19 vaccine. Study results and limitations: The study sampled repertoires only after the peak T cell response. Most donors were white British, females outnumbered males, and clonal diversity was possibly underestimated.

CDR1 MDHEN and CDR2 SYDVKM come from the germline V gene. The CDR3 contains 14 residues. V shed 6 bases, J shed 8 bases, and the junction held 5 bases outside the gene matches. TCRdb keeps only in-frame clones here, not all; method: immunoSEQ multiplex PCR. The data hold fewer than 110,000 clones, with 90% observed a single time. The clonotype originates from an adult in good health. The chain joins TRBV28 to TRBJ1-6, with TRBD1 matching over 9 bases. Sequencing was performed on peripheral blood, taken on day 0 of AZD1222 vaccination. The CDR3 sequence is CASSPGTGYSPLHF. Here the CDR3 DNA reads TGTGCCAGCAGCCCCGGGACAGGGTATTCACCCCTCCACTTT.